This T cell receptor (beta chain) was profiled in a study of CD8+CD57+ T cells in acquired aplastic anemia. About the research overall: DNA recovered from sorted CD4+ and CD8+ cells had a mean of around 3.3 ug.

Sequenced patients had shown CD8+CD57+ cell expansion by flow cytometry. No therapy had been given to the patients at the time of blood sampling. After removal of 5 bases from V and 12 bases from J, the junction contained 12 bases not matched to a gene. Germline loops: CDR1 SGHTA, CDR2 FQGNSA. This CDR3 is 14 amino acids long. Genomic DNA served as template for TCR beta VDJ and CDR3 profiling. TCRdb reprocessed the reads via MiXCR and lists one record per CDR3 protein. The table includes approximately 470,000 distinct CDR3 sequences, about a third detected once. Sequencing was done on a sample of sorted CD4+, CD8+, or CD8+CD57+ T cells (not recorded which) from PBMCs. The chain carries TRBV7-2 and TRBJ1-4; TRBD1 agrees at 7 bases. The sequence was collected from a human donor with aplastic anemia. CDR3 nucleotide sequence: TGTGCCAGCAGCGGGCAGGGGGTGGGAGAAGAACTGTTTTTT. It yields the protein CASSGQGVGEELFF.